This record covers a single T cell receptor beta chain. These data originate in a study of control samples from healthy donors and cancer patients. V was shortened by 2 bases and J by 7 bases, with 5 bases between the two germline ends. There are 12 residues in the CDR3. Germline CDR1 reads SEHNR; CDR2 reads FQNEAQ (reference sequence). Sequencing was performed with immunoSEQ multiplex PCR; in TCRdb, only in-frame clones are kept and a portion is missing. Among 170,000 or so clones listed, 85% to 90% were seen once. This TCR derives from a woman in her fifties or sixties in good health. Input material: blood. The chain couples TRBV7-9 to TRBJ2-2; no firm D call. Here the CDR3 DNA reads TGTGCCAGCAGCTTAAGGGACGGGGAGCTGTTTTTT. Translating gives CASSLRDGELFF.